This record covers a single TCR beta chain. This sample was included in a study of shared T cell receptors in the human thymus. Trimming cost V 5 bases and J 0 bases, with 17 bases left between them. CDR1 and CDR2 from the germline V gene are SGHVS and FQNEAQ. This CDR3 is 16 amino acids long. The assay was immunoSEQ multiplex PCR, and TCRdb's table has in-frame clones only and misses some. This sample yields roughly 660,000 clones, of which around 89% are seen a single time; about 0.01% belongs to the top ten. In addition, the sample was reused for a study of human thymus T cells. As that report states: It was from resections taken during corrective heart surgery that the thymus tissue came.

The sample consisted of thymocytes. The receptor comes from a boy under two years old with a congenital heart defect. The chain couples TRBV7-8 to TRBJ2-7, with D tentatively TRBD2 (6 bases). The CDR3 nucleotides are TGTGCCAGCAGCGAAGCCGGGACTTTGAGCTCCTACGAGCAGTACTTC. Translating gives CASSEAGTLSSYEQYF.